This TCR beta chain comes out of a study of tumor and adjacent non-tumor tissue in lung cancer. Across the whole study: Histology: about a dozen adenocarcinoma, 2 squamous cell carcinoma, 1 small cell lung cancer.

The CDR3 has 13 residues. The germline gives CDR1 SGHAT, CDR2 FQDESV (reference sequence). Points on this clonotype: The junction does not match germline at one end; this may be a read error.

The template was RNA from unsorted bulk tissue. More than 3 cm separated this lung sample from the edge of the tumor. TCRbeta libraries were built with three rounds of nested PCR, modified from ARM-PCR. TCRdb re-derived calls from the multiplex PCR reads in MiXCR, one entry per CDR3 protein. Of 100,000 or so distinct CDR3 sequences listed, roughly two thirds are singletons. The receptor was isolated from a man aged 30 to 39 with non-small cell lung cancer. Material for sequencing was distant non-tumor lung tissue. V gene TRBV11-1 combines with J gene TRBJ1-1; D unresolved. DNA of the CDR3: TGCGCCAGCAGTGGGGATTCGAACACTGAAGCTTTCTTT. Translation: CASSGDSNTEAFF.